The clone carrying this TCR beta chain has only a few counts. Its target is unknown. Using a J-beta primer mix together with a sample-barcoded 5' primer, a second PCR was run for about 6 to 12 cycles. Unique molecular identifiers of 12 random nucleotides labeled each cDNA. Any given sample supplied a minimum of 3 million CDR3-containing paired-end reads. TCRdb re-derived calls from the 5' RACE reads in MiXCR, one entry per CDR3 protein. The sample includes 1.5 million to 2 million distinct CDR3 sequences, about 35% of them seen just once. Germline CDR1 is LGHDT and CDR2 is YNNKEL (reference sequence). The CDR3 contains 13 residues. V was pared by 6 bases and J by 5 bases, with 6 bases of the junction left unmatched. The data stem from a study of blood T cells in healthy people across ages. The study, taken as a whole, reports: Strong correlation was found linking TCR beta diversity to naive T cell percentage. Estimated diversity, derived from one million T cells, was regarded as an underestimate.

The sequenced material came from blood. The origin of this receptor is a woman in her 30s in good health. The V and J genes are TRBV3-1 and TRBJ2-5; TRBD2 matches 7 bases. CDR3 residues: CASSQWGGETQYF. The CDR3 DNA reads as TGTGCCAGCAGTCAGTGGGGAGGGGAGACCCAGTACTTC.